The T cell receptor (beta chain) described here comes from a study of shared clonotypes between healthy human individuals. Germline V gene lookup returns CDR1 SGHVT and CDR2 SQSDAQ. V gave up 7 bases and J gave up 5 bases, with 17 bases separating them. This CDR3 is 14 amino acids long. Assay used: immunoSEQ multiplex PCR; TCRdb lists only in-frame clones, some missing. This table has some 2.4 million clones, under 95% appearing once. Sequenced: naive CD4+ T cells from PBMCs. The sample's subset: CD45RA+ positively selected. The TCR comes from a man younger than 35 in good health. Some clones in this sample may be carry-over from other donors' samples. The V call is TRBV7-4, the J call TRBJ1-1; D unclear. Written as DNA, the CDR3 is TGTGCCAGCACTCCTTCGAGTGGGTTAACTGAAGCTTTCTTT. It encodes CASTPSSGLTEAFF.